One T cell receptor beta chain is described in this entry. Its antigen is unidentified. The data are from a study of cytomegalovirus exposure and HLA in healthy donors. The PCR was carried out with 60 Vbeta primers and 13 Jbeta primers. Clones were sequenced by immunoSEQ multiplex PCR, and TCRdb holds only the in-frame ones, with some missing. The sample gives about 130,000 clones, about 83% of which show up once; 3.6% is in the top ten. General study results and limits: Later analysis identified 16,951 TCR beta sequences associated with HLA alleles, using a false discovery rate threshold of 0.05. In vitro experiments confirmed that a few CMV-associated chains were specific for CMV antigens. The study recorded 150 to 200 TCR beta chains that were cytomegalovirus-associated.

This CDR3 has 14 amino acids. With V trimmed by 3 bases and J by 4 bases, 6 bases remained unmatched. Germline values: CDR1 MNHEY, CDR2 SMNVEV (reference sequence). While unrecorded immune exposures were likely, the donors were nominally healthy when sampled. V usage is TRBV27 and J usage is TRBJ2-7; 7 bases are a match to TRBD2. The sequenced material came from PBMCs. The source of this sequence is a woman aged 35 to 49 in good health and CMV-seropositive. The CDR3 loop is CASSFSTGGYEQYF. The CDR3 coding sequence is TGTGCCAGCAGTTTTTCTACGGGAGGTTACGAGCAGTACTTC.